This note documents a single T cell receptor beta chain sequence. Repertoires were generated with immunoSEQ multiplex PCR, while TCRdb's copy carries only in-frame clones and drops some. Counted here are approximately 190,000 clones, 83% occurring once; the ten biggest clones make up around 6.1%. Germline values: CDR1 ENHRY, CDR2 SYGVKD. This CDR3 has 15 amino acids. Trimming removed 7 bases from V and 5 bases from J; junction bases left unmatched: 11. The data originate from a study of blood T cell repertoires in COVID-19. Study-wide background: Donors in the United States, Italy and Spain gave samples during acute or convalescent COVID-19.

The TCR comes from a woman aged 40 to 50 with acute or convalescent COVID-19. The chain is built from TRBV10-3 and TRBJ1-5; 7 bases match TRBD1. Sequencing was performed on peripheral blood. The CDR3 sequence: CAITPTGTDDQPQHF. The CDR3 nucleotides read TGTGCCATCACCCCAACCGGGACAGACGATCAGCCCCAGCATTTT.